This TCR beta chain was retrieved from a study of T cells in Graves' hyperthyroidism and ophthalmopathy. Study-level findings and limits: Among clonotypes expanded in thyroid above 0.001, most were also found in blood.

V was shortened by 1 base and J by 7 bases, with 8 bases between the two germline ends. The CDR3 is 14 amino acids. Per germline, CDR1 MNHEY and CDR2 SMNVEV (reference sequence). These patients, aged 18 to 65, had recently diagnosed hyperthyroidism lasting under 2 months. The TCR beta CDR3 regions underwent amplification using RNA transcripts as the source. HTBI primers were employed in a first-round RT-PCR of the TCR CDR3. TCRdb analysed the multiplex PCR reads with MiXCR anew, one entry per CDR3 protein. The table includes some 400,000 distinct CDR3 sequences, about 13% detected once. This clonotype appeared many times. The target antigen is unknown.

The V gene is TRBV27, the J gene TRBJ1-6; no firm D call. The sample comprised blood. The receptor was isolated from a young man with Graves' hyperthyroidism that later progressed to Graves' ophthalmopathy. As DNA, the CDR3 is TGTGCCAGCAGTTTATTGGGTCACAATTCACCCCTCCACTTT. Protein sequence: CASSLLGHNSPLHF.